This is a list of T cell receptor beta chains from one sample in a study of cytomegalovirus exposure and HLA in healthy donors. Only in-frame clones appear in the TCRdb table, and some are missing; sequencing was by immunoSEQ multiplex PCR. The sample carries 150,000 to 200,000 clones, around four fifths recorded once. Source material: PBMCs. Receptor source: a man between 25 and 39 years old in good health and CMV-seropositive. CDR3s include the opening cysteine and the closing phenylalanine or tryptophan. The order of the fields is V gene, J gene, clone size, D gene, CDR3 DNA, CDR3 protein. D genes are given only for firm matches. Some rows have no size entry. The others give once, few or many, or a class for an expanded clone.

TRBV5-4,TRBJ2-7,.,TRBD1,TGTGCCAGCAGCTTCACCGGGACAGGGGTTCAGTACTTC,CASSFTGTGVQYF
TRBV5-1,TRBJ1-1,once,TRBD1,TGCGCCAGCAGCTTGGAAGGGACAGGGCAAAGGAAAGCTTTCTTT,CASSLEGTGQRKAFF
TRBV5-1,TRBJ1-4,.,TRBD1,TGCGCCAGCAGCTTGTGGGGGACAGGCGGTGAAAAACTGTTTTTT,CASSLWGTGGEKLFF
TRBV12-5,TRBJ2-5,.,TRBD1,TGTGCTAGTGGTTACCAACCAGGGGGCTGGGAGGAGACCCAGTACTTC,CASGYQPGGWEETQYF
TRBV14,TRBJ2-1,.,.,TGTGCCAGCAGCTTGGTAAGGGGGCGGGGAAATGAGCAGTTCTTC,CASSLVRGRGNEQFF
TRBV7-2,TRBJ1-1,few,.,TGTGCCAGCAGCTCTGATTACGGGAACACTGAAGCTTTCTTT,CASSSDYGNTEAFF
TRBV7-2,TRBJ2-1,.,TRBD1,TGTGCCAGCAGCTTAATGGGACAGGGGGCCAATGAGCAGTTCTTC,CASSLMGQGANEQFF
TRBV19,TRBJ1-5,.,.,TGTGCCAGTAGTATCGGGGGACAGCCCCAGCATTTT,CASSIGGQPQHF
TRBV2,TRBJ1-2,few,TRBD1,TGTGCCAGCAGCCTAAGAGGGACAGGCGGTGGCTACACCTTC,CASSLRGTGGGYTF
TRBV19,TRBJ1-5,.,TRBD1,TGTGCCAGTAGTATAGACTCCGGGACAGGGGTCAGGGGCCAGCCCCAGCATTTT,CASSIDSGTGVRGQPQHF
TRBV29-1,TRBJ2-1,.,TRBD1,TGCAGCGTTGAAGGCACTCGGGACAGCTACAATGAGCAGTTCTTC,CSVEGTRDSYNEQFF
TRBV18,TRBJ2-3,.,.,TGTGCCAGCTCCGCCGCGGGCACAGATACGCAGTATTTT,CASSAAGTDTQYF
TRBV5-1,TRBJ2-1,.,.,TGCGCCAGCAGCTTGGTAGAGACAGTAGATGAGCAGTTCTTC,CASSLVETVDEQFF
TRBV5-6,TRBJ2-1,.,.,TGTGCCAGCAGCTTGGATATGTACAATGAGCAGTTCTTC,CASSLDMYNEQFF
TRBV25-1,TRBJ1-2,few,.,TGTGCCAGCAGTGAATTGGGGGAGGTTGGCTACACCTTC,CASSELGEVGYTF
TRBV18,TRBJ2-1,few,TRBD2,TGTGCCAGCTCACCACTAGCGGGGGCTGAGCAGTTCTTC,CASSPLAGAEQFF
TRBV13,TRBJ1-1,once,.,TGTGCCAGCAGCTTAGCTCTGAACACTGAAGCTTTCTTT,CASSLALNTEAFF
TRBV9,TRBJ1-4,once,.,TGTGCCAGCAGCGTAGATTCGAAGGGGCTTGGAGAAAAACTGTTTTTT,CASSVDSKGLGEKLFF
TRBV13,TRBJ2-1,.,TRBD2,TGTGCCAGCAGCTTAGGGCGGGGGGGCCCCTACAATGAGCAGTTCTTC,CASSLGRGGPYNEQFF
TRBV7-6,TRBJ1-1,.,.,TGTGCCAGCAGCCTGACACCGAACACTGAAGCTTTCTTT,CASSLTPNTEAFF
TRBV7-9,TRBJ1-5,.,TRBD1,TGTGCCAGCAGCTTAGGGCCTAGGGGGCTCGGTCAGCCCCAGCATTTT,CASSLGPRGLGQPQHF
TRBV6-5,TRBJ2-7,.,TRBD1,TGTGCCAGCGCCTCCGGGACAGGGACCTACGAGCAGTACTTC,CASASGTGTYEQYF
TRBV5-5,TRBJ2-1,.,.,TGTGCCAGCAGCTTGTATGGGCTTCTACAAAATGAGCAGTTCTTC,CASSLYGLLQNEQFF
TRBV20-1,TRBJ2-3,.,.,TGCAGTGCTATTAACAGGGTGCAGTATTTT,CSAINRVQYF
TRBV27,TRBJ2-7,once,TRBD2,TGTGCCAGCAGTATGGTTAGCGGGGGTTACGAGCAGTACTTC,CASSMVSGGYEQYF
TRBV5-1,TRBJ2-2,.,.,TGCGCCAGCAGCTTGGGGGCTCCCCTGGCCGGGGAGCTGTTTTTT,CASSLGAPLAGELFF
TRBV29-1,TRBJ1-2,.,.,TGCAGCGTTGAAACGGCGGGCCATGGCTACACCTTC,CSVETAGHGYTF
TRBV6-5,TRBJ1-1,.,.,TGTGCCAGCAGTTACAGGGGGGGAACTGAAGCTTTCTTT,CASSYRGGTEAFF
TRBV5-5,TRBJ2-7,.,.,TGTGCCAGCAGCACCCTCGCGGCAACCGAGCAGTACTTC,CASSTLAATEQYF
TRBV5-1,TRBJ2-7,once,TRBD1,TGCGCCAGCAGGGTTGACAGGGACAGCGAGCAGTACTTC,CASRVDRDSEQYF
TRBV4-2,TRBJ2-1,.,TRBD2,TGTGCCAGCAGCCAAGATCCGATAGTAGCGGGGAGAAATGAGCAGTTCTTC,CASSQDPIVAGRNEQFF
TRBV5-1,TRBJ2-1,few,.,TGCGCCAGCAGCCCCCGGGACTACAATGAGCAGTTCTTC,CASSPRDYNEQFF
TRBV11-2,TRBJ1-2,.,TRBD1,TGTGCCAGCAGCCCAGGGGGCTATGGCTACACCTTC,CASSPGGYGYTF
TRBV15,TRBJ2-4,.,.,TGTGCCACCAGCAGGTGGCCCCCCCCGGCGGGCCGCCCAAGGAACATTCAGTACTTC,CATSRWPPPAGRPRNIQYF
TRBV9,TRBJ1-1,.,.,TGTGCCAGCAGCGCTTGGAGCACTGAAGCTTTCTTT,CASSAWSTEAFF
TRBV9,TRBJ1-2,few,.,TGTGCCAGCAGCGTAGGTTTGGGGCAGGGCCCTGGCTACACCTTC,CASSVGLGQGPGYTF
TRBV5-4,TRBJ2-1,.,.,TGTGCCAGCAGCATACGGGACAATGAGCAGTTCTTC,CASSIRDNEQFF
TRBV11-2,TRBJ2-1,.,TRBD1,TGTGCCAGCAGTCCCGGGACAGGGGTATACAATGAGCAGTTCTTC,CASSPGTGVYNEQFF
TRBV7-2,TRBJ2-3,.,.,TGTGCCAGCACCTCATTTGGACAGACAGATACGCAGTATTTT,CASTSFGQTDTQYF
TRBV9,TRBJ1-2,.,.,TGTGCCAGCAGCGTAGACAGGAACTATGGCTACACCTTC,CASSVDRNYGYTF
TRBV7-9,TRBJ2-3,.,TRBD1,TGTGCCAGCAGTTCCGACAGGGGAAGCACAGATACGCAGTATTTT,CASSSDRGSTDTQYF
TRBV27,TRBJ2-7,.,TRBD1,TGTGCCAGCAGCCCGGGACAGACATACTACGAGCAGTACTTC,CASSPGQTYYEQYF
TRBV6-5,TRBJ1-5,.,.,TGTGCCAGCAGTATCTATCACGGGAGCAATCAGCCCCAGCATTTT,CASSIYHGSNQPQHF
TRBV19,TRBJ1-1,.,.,TGTGCCAGTAGTATAATCCGGAACACTGAAGCTTTCTTT,CASSIIRNTEAFF
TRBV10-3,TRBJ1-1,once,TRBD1,TGTGCCATCAGTGGCAGGGGGACCCACGACACTGAAGCTTTCTTT,CAISGRGTHDTEAFF
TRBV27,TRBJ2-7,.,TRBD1,TGTGCCAGCACGACTCGGGACAGGTCGTACGAGCAGTACTTC,CASTTRDRSYEQYF
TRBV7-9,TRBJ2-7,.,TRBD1,TGTGCCAGCAGCTCTACGGGACAGGGCAAGTACGAGCAGTACTTC,CASSSTGQGKYEQYF
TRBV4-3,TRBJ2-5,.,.,TGCGCCAGCAGCCAAGATTGGTCGGGGATATCCTCTGGGACCCAGTACTTC,CASSQDWSGISSGTQYF
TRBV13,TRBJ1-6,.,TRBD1,TGTGCCAGCAGCTGGACGTTCCGGGACAGGGTTAATTCACCCCTCCACTTT,CASSWTFRDRVNSPLHF
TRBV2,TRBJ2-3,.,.,TGTGCCAGCAGTGAAGAAGGGGGGGCAATCACAGATACGCAGTATTTT,CASSEEGGAITDTQYF
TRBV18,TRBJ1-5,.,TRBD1,TGTGCCAGCTCAGCCGGACAGGGCTTAGGACAGCCCCAGCATTTT,CASSAGQGLGQPQHF
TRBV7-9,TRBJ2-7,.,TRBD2,TGTGCCAGCAGCTTGCTCCTAGCGGGGGATCACCACTCCTACGAGCAGTACTTC,CASSLLLAGDHHSYEQYF
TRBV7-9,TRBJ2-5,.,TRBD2,TGTGCCAGCAGCCCCCCTAGCGGGGGGAAAGAGACCCAGTACTTC,CASSPPSGGKETQYF
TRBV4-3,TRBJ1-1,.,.,TGCGCCAGCAGACAAGATTTCGGGGTGAACACTGAAGCTTTCTTT,CASRQDFGVNTEAFF
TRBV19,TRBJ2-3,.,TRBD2,TGTGCCAGTAGTATCTGGGCGGGGGGTGCAGATACGCAGTATTTT,CASSIWAGGADTQYF